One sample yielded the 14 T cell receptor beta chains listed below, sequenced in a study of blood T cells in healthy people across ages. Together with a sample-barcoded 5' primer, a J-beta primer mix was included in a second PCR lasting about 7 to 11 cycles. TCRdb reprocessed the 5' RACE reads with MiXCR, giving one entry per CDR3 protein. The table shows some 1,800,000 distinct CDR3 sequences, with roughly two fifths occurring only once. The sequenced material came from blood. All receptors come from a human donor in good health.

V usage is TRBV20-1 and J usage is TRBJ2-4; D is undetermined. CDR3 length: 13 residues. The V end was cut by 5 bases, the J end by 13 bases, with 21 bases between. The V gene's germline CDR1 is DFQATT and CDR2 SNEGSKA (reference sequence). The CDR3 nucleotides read TGCAGTGCTCCGAACGACACCTACGGTAGGCAGTACTTC. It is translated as CSAPNDTYGRQYF.

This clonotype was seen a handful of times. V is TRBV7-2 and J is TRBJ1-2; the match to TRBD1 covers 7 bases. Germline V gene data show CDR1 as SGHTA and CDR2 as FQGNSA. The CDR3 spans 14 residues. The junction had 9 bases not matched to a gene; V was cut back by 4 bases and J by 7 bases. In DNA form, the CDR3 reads TGTGCCAGCAGCTCCGCAGGGGGAAGCGCTGGCTACACCTTC. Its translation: CASSSAGGSAGYTF.

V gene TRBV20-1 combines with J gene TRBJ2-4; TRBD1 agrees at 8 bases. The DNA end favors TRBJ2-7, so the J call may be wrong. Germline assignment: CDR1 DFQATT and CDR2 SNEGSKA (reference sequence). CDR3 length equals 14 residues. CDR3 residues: CSARRQGASGEQYF. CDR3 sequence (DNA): TGCAGTGCTAGACGTCAGGGGGCGAGCGGCGAGCAGTACTTC.

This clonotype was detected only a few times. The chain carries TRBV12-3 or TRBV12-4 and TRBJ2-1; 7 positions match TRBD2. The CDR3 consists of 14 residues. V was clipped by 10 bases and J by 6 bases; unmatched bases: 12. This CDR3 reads CATEAGFLSNEQFF. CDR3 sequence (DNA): TGTGCCACAGAAGCGGGGTTTTTATCCAATGAGCAGTTCTTC.

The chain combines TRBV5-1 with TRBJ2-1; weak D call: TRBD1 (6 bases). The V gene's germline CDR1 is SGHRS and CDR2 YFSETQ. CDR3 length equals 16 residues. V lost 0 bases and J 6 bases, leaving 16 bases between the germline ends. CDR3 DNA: TGCGCCAGCAGCTTGGAGGGTGGACAGTATGGCAATGAGCAGTTCTTC. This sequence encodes CASSLEGGQYGNEQFF.

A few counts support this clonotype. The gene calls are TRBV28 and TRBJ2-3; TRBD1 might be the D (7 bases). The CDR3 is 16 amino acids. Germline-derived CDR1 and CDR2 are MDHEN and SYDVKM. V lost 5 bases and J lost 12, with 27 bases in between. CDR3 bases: TGTGCCAGCAGTCCACCAGGGGGGCCGAGGATAGAGACCCAGTATTTT. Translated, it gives CASSPPGGPRIETQYF.

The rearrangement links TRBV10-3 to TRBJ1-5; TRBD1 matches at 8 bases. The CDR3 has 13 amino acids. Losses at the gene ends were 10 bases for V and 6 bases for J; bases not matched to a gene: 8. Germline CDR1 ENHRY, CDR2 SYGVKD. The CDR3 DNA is TGTGCCACCGGACAGGGAATGAGTCAGCCCCAGCATTTT. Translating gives CATGQGMSQPQHF.

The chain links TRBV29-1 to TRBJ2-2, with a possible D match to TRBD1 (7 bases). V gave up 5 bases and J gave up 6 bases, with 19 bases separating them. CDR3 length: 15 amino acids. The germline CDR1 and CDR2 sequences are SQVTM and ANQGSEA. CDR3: CSVPTETGTPGELFF. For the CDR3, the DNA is TGCAGCGTTCCGACCGAGACAGGGACTCCCGGGGAGCTGTTTTTT.

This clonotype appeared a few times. In DNA, the CDR3 is TGTGCCAGCAGTCCCAGGACAGGGGATTCCTATGGCTACACCTTC. Residues: CASSPRTGDSYGYTF. This rearrangement joins TRBV12-3 or TRBV12-4 to TRBJ1-2; 9 nucleotides align to TRBD1. V shed 5 bases and J 4 bases; nucleotides not matched to a gene: 8. The CDR3 totals 15 residues.

The CDR3 is CASSYTVRGNSPLHF. The CDR3 DNA sequence: TGTGCCAGCAGTTACACGGTCAGGGGTAATTCACCCCTCCACTTT. The rearrangement uses TRBV6-2 or TRBV6-3 and TRBJ1-6; TRBD1 might be the D (6 bases). The CDR3 totals 15 residues. V dropped 2 bases and J dropped 6 bases, with 11 bases sitting between them. CDR1 MNHEY and CDR2 SVGEGT come from the germline V gene.

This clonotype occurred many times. In DNA, the CDR3 is TGTGCCAGCAGCCAAGATATACGCTCGGATACGCAGTATTTT. Translated, it gives CASSQDIRSDTQYF. The chain employs TRBV4-2 and TRBJ2-3; D unresolved. From germline, CDR1 is LGHNA and CDR2 YNFKEQ. V dropped 0 bases and J dropped 6 bases, with 10 bases sitting between them. The CDR3 is 14 residues long.

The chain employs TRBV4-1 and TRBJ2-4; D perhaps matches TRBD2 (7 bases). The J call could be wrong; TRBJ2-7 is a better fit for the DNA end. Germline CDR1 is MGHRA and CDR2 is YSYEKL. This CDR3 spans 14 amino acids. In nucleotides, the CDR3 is TGCGCCAGCAGCCAACGGGGGGCAGATAACGAGCAGTACTTC. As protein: CASSQRGADNEQYF.

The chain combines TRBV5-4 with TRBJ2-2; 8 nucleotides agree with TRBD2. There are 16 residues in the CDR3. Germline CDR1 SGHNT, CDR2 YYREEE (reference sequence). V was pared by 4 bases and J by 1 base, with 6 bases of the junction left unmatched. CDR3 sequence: CASSSRGGVNTGELFF. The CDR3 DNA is TGTGCCAGCAGCAGCCGGGGGGGTGTGAACACCGGGGAGCTGTTTTTT.

CDR3 nucleotide sequence: TGCAGTGCTCTGGACCCGGGCTCTGGGGCCAACGTCCTGACTTTC. Its translation: CSALDPGSGANVLTF. The rearrangement uses TRBV20-1 and TRBJ2-6; D is undetermined. CDR1 DFQATT and CDR2 SNEGSKA come from the germline V gene (reference sequence). V lost 5 bases and J 0 bases, leaving 11 bases between the germline ends. This CDR3 has 15 residues.